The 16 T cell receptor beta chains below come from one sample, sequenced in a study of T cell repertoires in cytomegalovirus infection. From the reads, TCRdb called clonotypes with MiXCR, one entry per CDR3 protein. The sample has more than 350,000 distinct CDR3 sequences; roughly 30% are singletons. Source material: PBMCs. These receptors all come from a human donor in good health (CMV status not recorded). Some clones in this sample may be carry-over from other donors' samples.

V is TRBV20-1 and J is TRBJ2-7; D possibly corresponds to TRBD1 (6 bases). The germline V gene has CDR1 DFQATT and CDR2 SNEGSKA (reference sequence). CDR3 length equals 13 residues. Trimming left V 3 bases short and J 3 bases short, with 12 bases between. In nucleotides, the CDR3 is TGCAGTGCTAGTGCAGGGGCCATCTACGAGCAGTACTTC. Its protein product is CSASAGAIYEQYF.

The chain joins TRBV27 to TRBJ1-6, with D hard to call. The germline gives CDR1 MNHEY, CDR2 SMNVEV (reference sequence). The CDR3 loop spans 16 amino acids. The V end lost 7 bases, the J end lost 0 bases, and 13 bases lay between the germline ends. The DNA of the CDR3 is TGTGCCAGCACTTCGACGGGTAGCTCCTATAATTCACCCCTCCACTTT. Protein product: CASTSTGSSYNSPLHF.

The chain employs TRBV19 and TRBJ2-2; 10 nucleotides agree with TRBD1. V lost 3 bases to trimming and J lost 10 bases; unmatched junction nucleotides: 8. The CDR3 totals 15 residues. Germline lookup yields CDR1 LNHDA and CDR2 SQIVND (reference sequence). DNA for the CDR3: TGTGCCAGTAGTATCTTCGGGACAGGGGTAGCGGAGCTGTTTTTT. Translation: CASSIFGTGVAELFF.

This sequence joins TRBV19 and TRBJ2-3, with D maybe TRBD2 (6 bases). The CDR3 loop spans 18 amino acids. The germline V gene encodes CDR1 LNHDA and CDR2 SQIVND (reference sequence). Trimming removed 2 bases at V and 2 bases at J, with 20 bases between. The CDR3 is CASSILGFTGEVTDTQYF. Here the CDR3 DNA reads TGTGCCAGTAGTATATTAGGGTTCACGGGGGAGGTCACAGATACGCAGTATTTT.

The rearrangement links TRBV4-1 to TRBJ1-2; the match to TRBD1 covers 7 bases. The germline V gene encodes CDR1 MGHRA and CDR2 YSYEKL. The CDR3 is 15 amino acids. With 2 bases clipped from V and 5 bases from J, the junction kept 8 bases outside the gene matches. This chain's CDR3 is CASSQHRDSKYGYTF. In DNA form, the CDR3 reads TGCGCCAGCAGCCAACACCGGGACAGCAAATATGGCTACACCTTC.

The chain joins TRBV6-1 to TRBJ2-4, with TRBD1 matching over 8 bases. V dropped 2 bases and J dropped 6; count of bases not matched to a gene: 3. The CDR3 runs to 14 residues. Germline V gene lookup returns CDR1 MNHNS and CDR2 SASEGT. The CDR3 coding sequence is TGTGCCAGCAGTGAATCCGGGACAGGAAACATTCAGTACTTC. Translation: CASSESGTGNIQYF.

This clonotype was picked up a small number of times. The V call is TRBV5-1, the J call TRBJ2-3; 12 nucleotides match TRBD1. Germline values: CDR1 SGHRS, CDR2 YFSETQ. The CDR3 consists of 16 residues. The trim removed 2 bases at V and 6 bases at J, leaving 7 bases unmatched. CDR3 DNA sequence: TGCGCCAGCAGCTTATCCGGGACAGGGGGCATGGATACGCAGTATTTT. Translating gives CASSLSGTGGMDTQYF. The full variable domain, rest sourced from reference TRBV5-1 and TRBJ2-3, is KAGVTQTPRYLIKTRGQQVTLSCSPISGHRSVSWYQQTPGQGLQFLFEYFSETQRNKGNFPGRFSGRQFSNSRSEMNVSTLELGDSALYLCASSLSGTGGMDTQYFGPGTRLTVL.

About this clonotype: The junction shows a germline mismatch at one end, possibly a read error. CDR3 sequence reads: CASSWLAGALEKFF. Here the CDR3 DNA reads TGCGCCAGCAGTTGGCTAGCGGGGGCTCTTGAGAAGTTCTTC. The rearrangement joins TRBV10-2 to TRBJ2-1; 10 nucleotides align to TRBD2. The CDR3 contains 14 residues. CDR1 is WSHSY and CDR2 is SAAADI in the germline V gene.

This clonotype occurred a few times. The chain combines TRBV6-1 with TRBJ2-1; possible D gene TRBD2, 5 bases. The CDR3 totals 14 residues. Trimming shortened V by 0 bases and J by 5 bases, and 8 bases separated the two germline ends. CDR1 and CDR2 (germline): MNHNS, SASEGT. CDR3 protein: CASSEARADNEQFF. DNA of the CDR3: TGTGCCAGCAGTGAAGCGAGGGCAGACAATGAGCAGTTCTTC.

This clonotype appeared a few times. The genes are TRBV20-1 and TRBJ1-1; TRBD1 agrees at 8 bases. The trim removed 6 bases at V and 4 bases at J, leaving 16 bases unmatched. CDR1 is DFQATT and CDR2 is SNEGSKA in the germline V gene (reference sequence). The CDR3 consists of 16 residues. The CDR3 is CSAKLPIQGAFTEAFF. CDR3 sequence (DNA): TGCAGTGCAAAGCTCCCAATTCAGGGGGCGTTCACTGAAGCTTTCTTT.

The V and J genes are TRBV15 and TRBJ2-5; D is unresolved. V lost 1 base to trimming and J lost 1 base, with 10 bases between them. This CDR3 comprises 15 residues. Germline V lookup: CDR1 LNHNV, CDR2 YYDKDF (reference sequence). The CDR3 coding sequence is TGTGCCACCAGCAGAGGCCGGTTGCTCCAAGAGACCCAGTACTTC. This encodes CATSRGRLLQETQYF.

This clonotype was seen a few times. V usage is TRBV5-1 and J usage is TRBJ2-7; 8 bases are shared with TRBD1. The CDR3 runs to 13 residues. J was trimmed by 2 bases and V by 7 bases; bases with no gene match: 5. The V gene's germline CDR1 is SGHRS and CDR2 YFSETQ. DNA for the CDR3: TGCGCCAGCGCGGGACAGGAGGCCTACGAGCAGTACTTC. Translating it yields CASAGQEAYEQYF.

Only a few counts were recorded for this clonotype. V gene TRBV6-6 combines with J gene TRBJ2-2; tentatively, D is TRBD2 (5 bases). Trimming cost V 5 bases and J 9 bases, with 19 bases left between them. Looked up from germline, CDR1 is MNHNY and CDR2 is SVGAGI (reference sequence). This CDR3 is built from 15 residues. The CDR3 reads CASSRPRTEDRELFF. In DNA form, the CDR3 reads TGTGCCAGCAGTCGACCCAGGACTGAGGATCGGGAGCTGTTTTTT.

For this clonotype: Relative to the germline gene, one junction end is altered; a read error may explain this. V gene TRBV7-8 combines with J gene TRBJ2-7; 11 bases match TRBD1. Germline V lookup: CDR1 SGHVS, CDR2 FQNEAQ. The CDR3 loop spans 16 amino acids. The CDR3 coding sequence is TGTTCCAGCAGCTTAGGGGTGGACAGGGGGCGATACGAGCAGTACTTC. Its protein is CSSSLGVDRGRYEQYF.

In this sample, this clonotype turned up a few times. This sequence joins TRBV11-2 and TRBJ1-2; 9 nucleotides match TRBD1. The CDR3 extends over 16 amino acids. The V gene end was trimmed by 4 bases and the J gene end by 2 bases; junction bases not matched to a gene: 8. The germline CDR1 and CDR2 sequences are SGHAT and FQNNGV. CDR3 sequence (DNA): TGTGCCAGCAGCTCGGGACAGGGAAAAGCAAACTATGGCTACACCTTC. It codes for CASSSGQGKANYGYTF.

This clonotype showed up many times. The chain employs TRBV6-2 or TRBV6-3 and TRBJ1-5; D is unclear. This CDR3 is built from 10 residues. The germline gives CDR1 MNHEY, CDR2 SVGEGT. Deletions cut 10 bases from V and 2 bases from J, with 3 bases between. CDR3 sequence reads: CATGNQPQHF. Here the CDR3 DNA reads TGTGCCACTGGCAATCAGCCCCAGCATTTT.